Detailed here is one T cell receptor beta chain. The data derive from a study of OX40 agonist ivuxolimab in advanced cancers. Germline CDR1 reads LNHDA; CDR2 reads SQIVND (reference sequence). V lost 6 bases to trimming and J lost 8 bases, with 16 bases between them. The CDR3 length is 14 residues. Generated by immunoSEQ multiplex PCR, the TCRdb table keeps only in-frame clones and is missing some. The sample records fewer than 85,000 clones, roughly 86% being singletons. The sample was CD4+ or CD8+ T cells sorted from blood, taken in a trial of the OX40 agonist ivuxolimab. The sequence was collected from an adult with an advanced solid tumor such as melanoma, head and neck, liver or kidney cancer. This chain uses TRBV19 with TRBJ2-2; D remains ambiguous. CDR3 bases: TGTGCCAGTAGAGAAACGGGCCTCGCGGGGGAGCTGTTTTTT. This encodes CASRETGLAGELFF.